This TCR beta chain came from a study of blood T cell repertoires in COVID-19. Germline CDR1 SGHNT, CDR2 YYREEE (reference sequence). The CDR3 is 17 amino acids. J was trimmed by 5 bases and V by 4 bases; bases with no gene match: 9. Profiled with immunoSEQ multiplex PCR; TCRdb holds only in-frame clones, not every one. The table records about 280,000 clones, about nine tenths of them present only once. This TCR came from a woman aged 25 to 39 with acute COVID-19. The sequencing input was PBMCs or T cells enriched from blood (not recorded which). The chain combines TRBV5-4 with TRBJ2-1, with 13 bases fitting TRBD2. This CDR3 reads CASSSGGTSGTDNEQFF. As DNA, the CDR3 is TGTGCCAGCAGCAGCGGGGGGACTAGCGGGACAGACAATGAGCAGTTCTTC.